This T cell receptor (beta chain) was sequenced during a study of T-cell memory formation after mild COVID-19. Study as a whole: Clustering of TCRs was largely donor specific.

TCRdb re-called the 5' RACE reads with MiXCR, one entry per CDR3 protein. The sample holds roughly 510,000 distinct CDR3 sequences, 15% to 20% seen once. Findings and caveats of the study: Clones that got smaller from day 15 to 85 had even CD4/CD8, while clones growing later tipped toward CD4+.

With regard to this clonotype: The antigen remains unidentified.

The receptor comes from an adult woman who had mild COVID-19 (a few samples of this study predate the infection). Cell type and time point are not known. Sequencing was carried out using PBMCs or a T cell subset sorted from them (not recorded which).

CDR3 sequence (DNA): TGCGCCAGCAGCCCCAGAGATTGGGACAGGGGCGAAAAACTGTTTTTT. Translation: CASSPRDWDRGEKLFF. The genes are TRBV4-3 and TRBJ1-4; 10 bases fit TRBD1. The CDR3 runs 16 residues. V lost 4 bases and J lost 8; bases outside the gene matches: 10. Germline CDR1 LGHNA, CDR2 YSLEER.